A selection of T cell receptor beta chains follows, all from one sample in a study of cytomegalovirus exposure and HLA in healthy donors. The table came from immunoSEQ multiplex PCR; TCRdb's copy has only in-frame clones and leaves some out. The table shows roughly 130,000 clones, with around 80% occurring only once. Sequenced input: PBMCs. The receptors derive from a man aged 25 to 40 in good health and CMV-seronegative. The CDR3 runs from the conserved cysteine through the conserved F or W. Fields, in order: J gene, V gene, D gene, clone size, CDR3 protein, CDR3 DNA. The D gene is left open where the match is weak. Expanded clones get a size class; other rows say once, few or many, or leave the size out.

J: TRBJ2-2; V: TRBV6-5; D: TRBD1; size: .; CDR3: CASSPQGAGTGELFF; DNA: TGTGCCAGCAGCCCCCAGGGGGCGGGCACCGGGGAGCTGTTTTTT
J: TRBJ1-1; V: TRBV4-1; D: TRBD1; size: few; CDR3: CASSHLRTGESPQAFF; DNA: TGCGCCAGCAGCCACCTCAGGACAGGGGAAAGCCCCCAAGCTTTCTTT
J: TRBJ1-4; V: TRBV29-1; D: .; size: .; CDR3: CSVGDTTGKLFF; DNA: TGCAGCGTTGGTGATACCACCGGAAAACTGTTTTTT
J: TRBJ2-7; V: TRBV15; D: TRBD2; size: .; CDR3: CATSRESGGRSYEQYF; DNA: TGTGCCACCAGCAGAGAGTCGGGGGGAAGGAGCTACGAGCAGTACTTC
J: TRBJ1-3; V: TRBV28; D: TRBD1; size: few; CDR3: CASSKGDRGQVGNTIYF; DNA: TGTGCCAGCAGTAAAGGGGACAGGGGGCAAGTTGGAAACACCATATATTTT
J: TRBJ2-5; V: TRBV7-7; D: TRBD2; size: .; CDR3: CASSQGLAVQETQYF; DNA: TGTGCTAGCAGCCAGGGACTAGCTGTTCAAGAGACCCAGTACTTC
J: TRBJ2-3; V: TRBV19; D: TRBD2; size: .; CDR3: CASSHPRGLAGTDTQYF; DNA: TGTGCCAGTAGCCATCCGAGGGGACTAGCGGGGACAGATACGCAGTATTTT
J: TRBJ2-1; V: TRBV6-1; D: .; size: .; CDR3: CASKETDYYNEQFF; DNA: TGTGCCAGCAAGGAGACTGACTACTACAATGAGCAGTTCTTC
J: TRBJ1-1; V: TRBV5-4; D: .; size: .; CDR3: CASSSSAGSYTEAFF; DNA: TGTGCCAGCAGCTCGTCGGCGGGAAGCTACACTGAAGCTTTCTTT
J: TRBJ1-1; V: TRBV6-5; D: TRBD1; size: .; CDR3: CASSNSPGGITEAFF; DNA: TGTGCCAGCAGTAACTCTCCAGGGGGCATCACTGAAGCTTTCTTT
J: TRBJ2-7; V: TRBV15; D: TRBD1; size: .; CDR3: CATSTPPGQGLVEQYF; DNA: TGTGCCACCAGCACTCCACCGGGACAGGGATTAGTGGAGCAGTACTTC
J: TRBJ1-2; V: TRBV27; D: .; size: .; CDR3: CASSLAAGRYGYTF; DNA: TGTGCCAGCAGTTTAGCCGCAGGAAGGTATGGCTACACCTTC
J: TRBJ1-5; V: TRBV7-2; D: TRBD1; size: .; CDR3: CASSSTGGHQPQHF; DNA: TGTGCCAGCAGCTCGACAGGGGGCCATCAGCCCCAGCATTTT
J: TRBJ2-7; V: TRBV7-9; D: TRBD1; size: .; CDR3: CASSWTGGDYEQYF; DNA: TGTGCCAGCAGCTGGACAGGGGGGGACTACGAGCAGTACTTC
J: TRBJ2-7; V: TRBV6-6; D: TRBD2; size: .; CDR3: CASSYSLASGKYEQYF; DNA: TGTGCCAGCAGTTACTCTTTGGCTAGCGGGAAATACGAGCAGTACTTC
J: TRBJ1-2; V: TRBV7-2; D: .; size: .; CDR3: CASSLALYGYTF; DNA: TGTGCCAGCAGCTTAGCTCTCTATGGCTACACCTTC
J: TRBJ2-3; V: TRBV7-9; D: .; size: .; CDR3: CASSPPVAQAGDTQYF; DNA: TGTGCCAGCAGCCCCCCTGTGGCGCAGGCGGGTGATACGCAGTATTTT
J: TRBJ2-5; V: TRBV2; D: .; size: .; CDR3: CATSTALETQYF; DNA: TGTGCCACCTCGACTGCCTTAGAGACCCAGTACTTC
J: TRBJ2-3; V: TRBV9; D: .; size: .; CDR3: CASSGQSTDTQYF; DNA: TGTGCCAGCAGCGGACAGTCCACAGATACGCAGTATTTT
J: TRBJ2-4; V: TRBV10-3; D: .; size: .; CDR3: CAISETGTGNIQYF; DNA: TGTGCCATCAGTGAGACAGGGACGGGAAACATTCAGTACTTC
J: TRBJ2-1; V: TRBV30; D: .; size: .; CDR3: CACTRRLRDEQFF; DNA: TGTGCCTGTACCCGGAGGCTGAGGGATGAGCAGTTCTTC
J: TRBJ2-2; V: TRBV6-5; D: TRBD1; size: .; CDR3: CASRLGQGYGGELFF; DNA: TGTGCCAGCAGACTGGGACAGGGGTATGGCGGGGAGCTGTTTTTT
J: TRBJ2-1; V: TRBV19; D: TRBD2; size: .; CDR3: CASRGLGEGEQFF; DNA: TGTGCCAGTAGAGGCTTGGGGGAGGGTGAGCAGTTCTTC
J: TRBJ2-3; V: TRBV29-1; D: TRBD1; size: .; CDR3: CSVGDRTDTQYF; DNA: TGCAGCGTTGGGGACAGGACAGATACGCAGTATTTT
J: TRBJ2-2; V: TRBV7-3; D: TRBD2; size: .; CDR3: CASSLTELYIGTSGRRGTGELFF; DNA: TGTGCCAGCAGCTTAACCGAGCTTTATATTGGGACTAGCGGGAGGAGAGGTACCGGGGAGCTGTTTTTT
J: TRBJ2-2; V: TRBV11-3; D: .; size: .; CDR3: CASSITGYTGELFF; DNA: TGTGCCAGCAGCATAACAGGGTATACCGGGGAGCTGTTTTTT
J: TRBJ2-4; V: TRBV30; D: TRBD2; size: .; CDR3: CAWSVRLAVAKNIQYF; DNA: TGTGCCTGGAGTGTACGCCTAGCGGTAGCCAAAAACATTCAGTACTTC
J: TRBJ2-7; V: TRBV18; D: TRBD1; size: .; CDR3: CASSPPTGQGGTYEQYF; DNA: TGTGCCAGCTCGCCCCCCACGGGACAGGGGGGGACCTACGAGCAGTACTTC
J: TRBJ2-7; V: TRBV7-9; D: .; size: once; CDR3: CASRWERGEQYF; DNA: TGTGCCAGCAGATGGGAGCGAGGCGAGCAGTACTTC
J: TRBJ2-3; V: TRBV28; D: TRBD2; size: .; CDR3: CASKRGGRGLSTDTQYF; DNA: TGTGCCAGTAAGCGGGGGGGAAGGGGACTTAGCACAGATACGCAGTATTTT
J: TRBJ2-1; V: TRBV10-3; D: .; size: .; CDR3: CAISVARDANEQFF; DNA: TGTGCCATCAGTGTAGCCCGGGATGCCAATGAGCAGTTCTTC
J: TRBJ1-1; V: TRBV19; D: .; size: .; CDR3: CASSTSLNTEAFF; DNA: TGTGCCAGTAGTACAAGCTTGAACACTGAAGCTTTCTTT
J: TRBJ1-2; V: TRBV5-4; D: TRBD1; size: once; CDR3: CASSRDRDIANYGYTF; DNA: TGTGCCAGCAGCAGGGACAGGGATATAGCTAACTATGGCTACACCTTC
J: TRBJ1-1; V: TRBV29-1; D: TRBD1; size: .; CDR3: CSGSTGGNTEAFF; DNA: TGCAGCGGGTCGACAGGGGGGAACACTGAAGCTTTCTTT
J: TRBJ1-5; V: TRBV6-1; D: TRBD1; size: .; CDR3: CASSEARGTGYQPQHF; DNA: TGTGCCAGCAGTGAAGCGCGAGGGACAGGGTATCAGCCCCAGCATTTT
J: TRBJ1-2; V: TRBV27; D: .; size: .; CDR3: CASALIGPGYGYTF; DNA: TGTGCCAGCGCTCTTATTGGGCCCGGCTATGGCTACACCTTC
J: TRBJ1-1; V: TRBV19; D: TRBD1; size: .; CDR3: CASLGSPNRGNKWNTEAFF; DNA: TGTGCCAGCCTCGGCAGTCCGAACAGGGGGAATAAGTGGAACACTGAAGCTTTCTTT
J: TRBJ2-3; V: TRBV6-5; D: TRBD2; size: .; CDR3: CASRRDPREGTQYF; DNA: TGTGCCAGCAGAAGAGACCCGAGGGAGGGTACGCAGTATTTT
J: TRBJ2-7; V: TRBV7-9; D: .; size: .; CDR3: CASSLRGWDEQYF; DNA: TGTGCCAGCAGCTTACGGGGGTGGGACGAGCAGTACTTC